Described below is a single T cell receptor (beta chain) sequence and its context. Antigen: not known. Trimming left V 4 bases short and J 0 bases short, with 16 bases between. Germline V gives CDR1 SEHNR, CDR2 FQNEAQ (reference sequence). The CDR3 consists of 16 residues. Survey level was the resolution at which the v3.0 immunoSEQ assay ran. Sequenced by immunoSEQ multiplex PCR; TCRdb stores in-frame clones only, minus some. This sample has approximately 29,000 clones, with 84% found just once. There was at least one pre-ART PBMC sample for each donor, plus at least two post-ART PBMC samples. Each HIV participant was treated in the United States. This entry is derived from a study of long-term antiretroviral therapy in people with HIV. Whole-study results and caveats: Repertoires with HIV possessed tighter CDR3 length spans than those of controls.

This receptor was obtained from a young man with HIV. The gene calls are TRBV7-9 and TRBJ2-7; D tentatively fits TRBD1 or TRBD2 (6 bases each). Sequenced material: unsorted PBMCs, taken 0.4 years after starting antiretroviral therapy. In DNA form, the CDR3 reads TGTGCCAGCAGCTCGAACGTAGGGGGGACCTCCTACGAGCAGTACTTC. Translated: CASSSNVGGTSYEQYF.